This T cell receptor (beta chain) was observed in a study of blood T cell repertoires in COVID-19. Study-level information: Researchers got acute and convalescent COVID-19 samples from the United States, Italy and Spain. In each case, the material was cDNA or gDNA derived from T cells, B-cell-depleted T cells, or PBMCs.

This clone occurred a few times. Original data processing: The authors estimated nucleated cell counts from reference gene primer amplification. The assay was immunoSEQ multiplex PCR, and TCRdb's table has in-frame clones only and misses some. For V, J and clone size, that table is used; D and trimming come from the DNA. The top ten hold about an eighth of the sample, which has roughly 80,000 clones, 70% to 85% seen once. Input material: peripheral blood. The clonotype comes from a human donor in a cohort sampled during active COVID-19.

CDR3 sequence: CATSDWGFQGAGETQYF. CDR3 in DNA: TGTGCCACCAGTGATTGGGGGTTCCAGGGGGCCGGGGAGACCCAGTACTTC. The chain combines TRBV24-1 with TRBJ2-5, with 8 bases that match TRBD1. V was pared by 2 bases and J by 5 bases, with 12 bases of the junction left unmatched. Germline V gives CDR1 KGHDR, CDR2 SFDVKD. The CDR3 consists of 17 residues.